Listed here are 15 T cell receptor beta chains from one sample, sequenced in a study of cytomegalovirus exposure and HLA in healthy donors. The primer mix had 60 Vbeta and 13 Jbeta primers. TCRdb keeps only in-frame clones here, not all; method: immunoSEQ multiplex PCR. The sample has over 150,000 clones; about four fifths are singletons. Material for sequencing was PBMCs. The receptors here all came from a girl aged 10-17 years in good health and CMV-seropositive.

The V call is TRBV2, the J call TRBJ1-5; D ambiguous. The germline gives CDR1 SNHLY, CDR2 FYNNEI. Trimming pared 5 bases from V and 4 bases from J, leaving 12 bases between. The CDR3 is 14 residues long. The CDR3 loop is CASSSPGANQPQHF. Written as DNA, the CDR3 is TGTGCCAGCAGTTCGCCGGGAGCTAATCAGCCCCAGCATTTT.

This clone was seen just once. V is TRBV4-3 and J is TRBJ2-4; D unresolved. Trimming removed 0 bases at V and 0 bases at J, with 9 bases between. Germline assignment: CDR1 LGHNA and CDR2 YSLEER. CDR3 length: 16 amino acids. The DNA of the CDR3 is TGCGCCAGCAGCCAAGATCCCCGGTTAGCCAAAAACATTCAGTACTTC. Its protein product is CASSQDPRLAKNIQYF.

The chain joins TRBV30 to TRBJ1-6, with unresolved D. CDR1 is GTSNPN and CDR2 is SVGIG in the germline V gene (reference sequence). V was clipped by 4 bases and J by 0 bases, with 7 bases between them. The CDR3 is 14 residues long. The CDR3 region is CAWTAVSYNSPLHF. The CDR3 DNA sequence: TGTGCCTGGACTGCAGTCTCCTATAATTCACCCCTCCACTTT.

This clone was detected only once. The V gene is TRBV6-1, the J gene TRBJ2-1; TRBD2 matches 12 bases. The CDR3 contains 16 residues. V lost 4 bases and J lost 8; bases outside the gene matches: 9. Germline V gene data show CDR1 as MNHNS and CDR2 as SASEGT. The DNA for the CDR3 is TGTGCCAGCAGTGGGCGGACTAGCGGGGAACTATATGAGCAGTTCTTC. Translation gives CASSGRTSGELYEQFF.

The chain recombines TRBV30 with TRBJ1-4; D perhaps matches TRBD1 (5 bases). V shed 5 bases and J shed 14 bases, with 24 bases lying between them. Germline V CDR1 and CDR2: GTSNPN, SVGIG (reference sequence). There are 14 residues in the CDR3. CDR3 in DNA: TGTGCCTGGGAACACGGGACTCAGGTTCGTGGGCTGTTTTTT. It yields the protein CAWEHGTQVRGLFF.

The chain links TRBV30 to TRBJ1-3; 8 bases match TRBD1. CDR1 and CDR2 (germline): GTSNPN, SVGIG (reference sequence). This CDR3 contains 17 residues. Losses at the gene ends were 0 bases for V and 0 bases for J; bases not matched to a gene: 7. CDR3 bases: TGTGCCTGGAGTGTACCGGACAGGGCCTACTCTGGAAACACCATATATTTT. It codes for CAWSVPDRAYSGNTIYF.

Points on this clone: Within the sample, other DNA sequences also encode this same CDR3. V and J are TRBV6-5 and TRBJ2-7, with D tentatively TRBD1 (7 bases). The CDR3 sequence is 14 residues long. Germline CDR1 and CDR2: MNHEY and SVGAGI. V was trimmed by 2 bases and J by 4 bases, leaving 12 bases between them. CDR3 in amino acids: CASSYGGTVYEQYF. As DNA, the CDR3 is TGTGCCAGCAGTTACGGGGGGACAGTTTACGAGCAGTACTTC.

The chain carries TRBV1 and TRBJ2-5; the D call of TRBD2 is as the table states it, not checked on the DNA. TRBV1 is recorded as a pseudogene. CDR3 length: 13 amino acids. CDR3 loop: CTSSQRGQETQYF. CDR3 nucleotide sequence: TGCACCAGCAGCCAACGGGGCCAAGAGACCCAGTACTTC.

This clone is a singleton in its sample. The V gene is TRBV14, the J gene TRBJ2-7; 9 nucleotides match TRBD1. Germline CDR1 SGHDN, CDR2 FVKESK. The CDR3 covers 16 residues. J was trimmed by 5 bases and V by 2 bases; bases with no gene match: 10. This CDR3 reads CASSQLQGTGMHEQYF. The CDR3, as DNA: TGTGCCAGCAGCCAACTCCAGGGGACAGGGATGCACGAGCAGTACTTC. Filled out from reference TRBV14 and TRBJ2-7, the complete variable domain reads EAGVTQFPSHSVIEKGQTVTLRCDPISGHDNLYWYRRVMGKEIKFLLHFVKESKQDESGMPNNRFLAERTGGTYSTLKVQPAELEDSGVYFCASSQLQGTGMHEQYFGPGTRLTVT.

This clone occurred a few times. The V gene is TRBV5-1, the J gene TRBJ1-1; 8 bases line up with TRBD1. The CDR3 extends over 14 amino acids. V lost 4 bases, J lost 6 bases, and 8 bases stayed unmatched. From germline, CDR1 is SGHRS and CDR2 YFSETQ. The CDR3 loop is CASSQGQGNAEAFF. The CDR3 DNA reads as TGCGCCAGCAGCCAAGGACAGGGAAACGCTGAAGCTTTCTTT.

This chain connects TRBV2 to TRBJ2-3, with D possibly TRBD2 on 7 matching bases. This CDR3 is 15 amino acids long. Trimming took off 6 bases at V and 4 bases at J, with 17 bases between the two ends. CDR1 is SNHLY, CDR2 FYNNEI, per germline. The CDR3 coding sequence is TGTGCCAGCAGCCTTCGCGGGGGCGGGGCAGATACGCAGTATTTT. Its translation: CASSLRGGGADTQYF.

V gene TRBV7-8 combines with J gene TRBJ2-2; 8 nucleotides align to TRBD1. Per the germline V gene, CDR1 is SGHVS and CDR2 is FQNEAQ. The CDR3 is 17 amino acids. J lost 2 bases, V lost 4 bases, and 9 bases had no gene match. This CDR3 reads CASSSIRTGHNTGELFF. Written as DNA, the CDR3 is TGTGCCAGCAGCTCGATCCGGACAGGGCACAACACCGGGGAGCTGTTTTTT. Together with reference TRBV7-8 and TRBJ2-2, the CDR3 gives the full variable domain: GAGVSQSPRYKVAKRGQDVALRCDPISGHVSLFWYQQALGQGPEFLTYFQNEAQLDKSGLPSDRFFAERPEGSVSTLKIQRTQQEDSAVYLCASSSIRTGHNTGELFFGEGSRLTVL.

V is TRBV7-2 and J is TRBJ1-1; D is unclear. The CDR3 is made up of 13 amino acids. The germline CDR1 and CDR2 sequences are SGHTA and FQGNSA. Deletions cut 3 bases from V and 1 base from J, with 6 bases between. In DNA, the CDR3 is TGTGCCAGCAGCTTTTACAGGAACACTGAAGCTTTCTTT. This translates into CASSFYRNTEAFF.

The V call is TRBV30, the J call TRBJ2-7; a possible D gene is TRBD1 (6 bases). The CDR3 is made up of 15 amino acids. Germline V lookup: CDR1 GTSNPN, CDR2 SVGIG (reference sequence). Deletions cut 6 bases from V and 8 bases from J, with 26 bases between. The CDR3 sequence is CACPSTGTNPLQQYF. The CDR3 bases are TGTGCCTGTCCATCTACAGGGACAAACCCATTACAGCAGTACTTC.

The chain links TRBV9 to TRBJ2-2, with D possibly TRBD1 on 5 matching bases. V was pared by 4 bases and J by 7 bases, with 14 bases between. Germline CDR1 reads SGDLS; CDR2 reads YYNGEE. CDR3 length: 14 amino acids. The CDR3 region is CASSNLTGFGELFF. As DNA, the CDR3 is TGTGCCAGCAGCAACCTCACAGGCTTCGGGGAGCTGTTTTTT.